These 17 T cell receptor beta chains were sequenced from one sample in a study of metastatic and nonmetastatic thyroid tumors. With MiXCR, TCRdb reprocessed the PCR reads. Altogether about 30,000 clones are present, under 25% being singletons, with the ten largest covering about 2.4%. Every patient was untreated before thyroid surgery. The sequenced sample consisted of blood. These receptors all stem from a female donor with papillary thyroid cancer or a benign thyroid nodule (not recorded which). Some clones in this sample may be carry-over from other donors' samples.

This clone ranks as medium-sized. The V and J genes are TRBV12-3 or TRBV12-4 and TRBJ2-7, with 9 bases identical to TRBD1. The V segment lost 5 bases and the J segment 3 bases; nucleotides outside the gene matches: 2. The CDR3 runs 13 residues. Here the CDR3 DNA reads TGTGCCAGCAGTGGGGACAGGGACTACGAGCAGTACTTC. Its protein product is CASSGDRDYEQYF.

Ten or more counts support this clone. This chain links TRBV20-1 with TRBJ2-1; 10 bases are a match to TRBD2. The germline V gene has CDR1 DFQATT and CDR2 SNEGSKA (reference sequence). This CDR3 spans 14 amino acids. Trimming removed 0 bases from V and 9 bases from J; junction bases left unmatched: 5. The DNA for the CDR3 is TGCAGTGCTAGAGAGCTAGCGGGAGCGAGTGAGCAGTTCTTC. This encodes CSARELAGASEQFF.

Notes on this clone: One end of the junction does not line up with germline, which may come from a read error. The chain links TRBV5-6 to TRBJ1-5, with D perhaps matching TRBD1 (6 bases). CDR3 size: 18 residues. The V gene's germline CDR1 is SGHDT and CDR2 YYEEEE. The CDR3 DNA sequence: TGTGCCAGTAGCTTGGCAGGGGTCGCCTCCTATAGCAATCACCCCCAGCATTTT. Translating it yields CASSLAGVASYSNHPQHF.

This clone was observed a single time. This likely comes from a read error, as the CDR3 has no conserved phenylalanine or tryptophan at its end. This CDR3 reads CATSPSGRVNNEQFI. Written as DNA, the CDR3 is TGTGCCACTAGCCCTAGCGGGAGAGTCAACAATGAGCAGTTCATC. V is TRBV19 and J is TRBJ2-1; TRBD2 agrees at 10 bases. Unmatched junction bases numbered 11, after V lost 10 bases and J lost 5 bases. The V gene's germline CDR1 is LNHDA and CDR2 SQIVND (reference sequence). This CDR3 comprises 15 residues.

CDR3: CASSFGLNNEQFF. In DNA form, the CDR3 reads TGTGCCAGCAGCTTCGGACTAAACAATGAGCAGTTCTTC. The chain carries TRBV11-2 and TRBJ2-1, with D possibly being TRBD2 (6 bases). The germline CDR1 and CDR2 sequences are SGHAT and FQNNGV. Between the trimmed V and J ends, which lost 3 bases and 5 bases, there was a span of 8 bases. The CDR3 has 13 residues.

The table lists this clone with many counts. J is TRBJ2-3 and V is TRBV5-8; D gene uncertain. CDR3 length: 15 amino acids. Germline CDR1 SGHTS, CDR2 YDEGEE. V lost 3 bases to trimming and J lost 0 bases, with 11 bases between them. The CDR3 here is CASSSGRASTDTQYF. The DNA for the CDR3 is TGTGCCAGCAGCTCTGGCAGAGCGAGCACAGATACGCAGTATTTT.

This clone is labeled as medium-sized. This chain joins TRBV6-5 and TRBJ1-2, with TRBD1 matching 11 bases. With 2 bases clipped from V and 5 bases from J, the junction kept 4 bases outside the gene matches. CDR3 length: 15 amino acids. CDR1 is MNHEY and CDR2 is SVGAGI in the germline V gene. CDR3: CASSYRGQGGYGYTF. Here the CDR3 DNA reads TGTGCCAGCAGTTACCGGGGACAGGGGGGGTATGGCTACACCTTC.

As to this clone: Sequence at one end of the junction differs from germline and may be a read error. The chain recombines TRBV4-3 with TRBJ2-5; possible D gene TRBD1, 5 bases. The germline V gene encodes CDR1 LGHNA and CDR2 YSLEER. The CDR3 consists of 18 residues. The CDR3 DNA reads TGCGCCATCAGCCAAGGATTACTTTACGGCCAGGGTCATGAGACCCAGTACTTC. Its translation is CAISQGLLYGQGHETQYF.

This clone was seen at least ten times. The rearrangement links TRBV20-1 to TRBJ1-6; 8 bases fit TRBD1. The ends lost 5 bases at V and 8 bases at J; junction bases unmatched: 8. Germline V CDR1 and CDR2: DFQATT, SNEGSKA (reference sequence). The CDR3 covers 14 residues. This chain's CDR3 is CSAGGQGEDSPLHF. The DNA of the CDR3 is TGCAGTGCTGGAGGACAGGGTGAAGATTCACCCCTCCACTTT.

This clone was seen repeatedly, ten times or more. The chain recombines TRBV19 with TRBJ2-1; TRBD2 matches 11 bases. Trimming removed 1 base from V and 0 bases from J; junction bases left unmatched: 11. Germline CDR1 LNHDA, CDR2 SQIVND (reference sequence). The CDR3 sequence is 20 residues long. This chain's CDR3 is CASSIVFLAGGPDSYNEQFF. The CDR3 DNA reads TGTGCCAGTAGTATAGTGTTCCTAGCGGGAGGCCCAGACTCCTACAATGAGCAGTTCTTC. The full variable domain, in which reference TRBV19 and TRBJ2-1 provide the parts outside the CDR3, is DGGITQSPKYLFRKEGQNVTLSCEQNLNHDAMYWYRQDPGQGLRLIYYSQIVNDFQKGDIAEGYSVSREKKESFPLTVTSAQKNPTAFYLCASSIVFLAGGPDSYNEQFFGPGTRLTVL.

This clone is deemed medium-sized. This sequence joins TRBV6-6 and TRBJ2-7, with TRBD1 matching over 11 bases. V was clipped by 0 bases and J by 6 bases; unmatched bases: 7. This CDR3 has 16 amino acids. Germline CDR1 is MNHNY and CDR2 is SVGAGI (reference sequence). CDR3 loop: CASSYSGGTGGFEQYF. The CDR3 DNA reads as TGTGCCAGCAGTTACTCAGGGGGGACAGGGGGTTTCGAGCAGTACTTC.

This clone was seen many times. A read error may explain this, as a much larger clone is one base away. The chain is built from TRBV20-1 and TRBJ1-1; D gene ambiguous. V lost 5 bases, J lost 0 bases, and 16 bases lay in between. The CDR3 has 15 residues. Germline V gives CDR1 DFQATT, CDR2 SNEGSKA (reference sequence). CDR3 DNA sequence: TGCAGTGCTTCCCAGGTGGAGGGTTTGAACACTGAAGCTTTCTTT. This encodes CSASQVEGLNTEAFF.

This clone has ten or more counts. J is TRBJ1-2 and V is TRBV19; D perhaps matches TRBD1 (6 bases). Between the trimmed V and J ends, which lost 4 bases and 8 bases, there was a span of 17 bases. Germline lookup yields CDR1 LNHDA and CDR2 SQIVND (reference sequence). CDR3 length: 14 amino acids. The CDR3 region has the DNA TGTGCCAGTAGTACCGACAGGAGACCGCAAGGCTACACCTTC. Translating it yields CASSTDRRPQGYTF. Based on the CDR3 plus reference TRBV19 and TRBJ1-2, the full variable domain is DGGITQSPKYLFRKEGQNVTLSCEQNLNHDAMYWYRQDPGQGLRLIYYSQIVNDFQKGDIAEGYSVSREKKESFPLTVTSAQKNPTAFYLCASSTDRRPQGYTFGSGTRLTVV.

This clone was counted ten times or more. This chain connects TRBV7-2 to TRBJ2-3; perhaps TRBD2 as D (6 bases). Germline V gene sequence: CDR1 SGHTA, CDR2 FQGNSA. CDR3 length: 14 residues. V was trimmed by 5 bases and J by 2 bases, leaving 11 bases between them. The CDR3 region is CASSPGLITDTQYF. The CDR3 DNA is TGTGCCAGCAGCCCGGGACTTATCACAGATACGCAGTATTTT.

This clone was recorded many times. The gene calls are TRBV5-1 and TRBJ1-1; D unclear. The germline V and J ends were trimmed by 5 bases and 1 base, with 9 bases remaining between them. The CDR3 runs 13 residues. The germline CDR1 and CDR2 sequences are SGHRS and YFSETQ. For the CDR3, the DNA is TGCGCCAGCAGAAGGGAACCGAACACTGAAGCTTTCTTT. Its translation is CASRREPNTEAFF.

This clone was found many times. V usage is TRBV28 and J usage is TRBJ1-4; 7 nucleotides match TRBD1. With 4 bases clipped from V and 4 bases from J, the junction kept 12 bases outside the gene matches. The CDR3 is made up of 17 amino acids. CDR1 and CDR2 (germline): MDHEN, SYDVKM. CDR3 DNA: TGTGCCAGCAGTTCCCCTGGTAGGGGACAGCTTAATGAAAAACTGTTTTTT. Encoded protein: CASSSPGRGQLNEKLFF.

The chain couples TRBV24-1 to TRBJ2-5, with 7 bases aligning to TRBD1. This CDR3 has 14 amino acids. The germline gives CDR1 KGHDR, CDR2 SFDVKD. J lost 5 bases, V lost 10 bases, and 12 bases had no gene match. The CDR3, as DNA: TGTGCCACTTTAATAGGGGGCTTTAATGAGACCCAGTACTTC. Protein product: CATLIGGFNETQYF.